Listed here is a single TCR beta chain. Its antigen is currently unknown. The sample originates from a study of T cell responses to AZD1222 COVID-19 vaccine. Produced via immunoSEQ multiplex PCR; TCRdb's table is partial and in-frame only. Of 100,000 to 150,000 clones listed, over 90% are singletons. Whole-study results and caveats: White British donors predominated, females outnumbered males, and clonal diversity was possibly underestimated. Baseline seropositivity characterized only six AZD1222 recipients. Spike-specific TCR depth and breadth grew after two AZD1222 doses. Repertoire samples came only from after the peak T cell response.

V gave up 1 base and J gave up 4 bases, with 19 bases separating them. The germline V gene has CDR1 SGHVS and CDR2 FNYEAQ. CDR3 length equals 17 residues. The source was peripheral blood, collected on day 0 of AZD1222 vaccination. The chain couples TRBV7-6 to TRBJ1-2; maybe TRBD1 (6 bases). The source is an adult in good health. Here the CDR3 reads CASSLDAGEESGYGYTF. In nucleotides, the CDR3 is TGTGCCAGCAGCTTAGATGCAGGGGAAGAGTCGGGCTATGGCTACACCTTC.